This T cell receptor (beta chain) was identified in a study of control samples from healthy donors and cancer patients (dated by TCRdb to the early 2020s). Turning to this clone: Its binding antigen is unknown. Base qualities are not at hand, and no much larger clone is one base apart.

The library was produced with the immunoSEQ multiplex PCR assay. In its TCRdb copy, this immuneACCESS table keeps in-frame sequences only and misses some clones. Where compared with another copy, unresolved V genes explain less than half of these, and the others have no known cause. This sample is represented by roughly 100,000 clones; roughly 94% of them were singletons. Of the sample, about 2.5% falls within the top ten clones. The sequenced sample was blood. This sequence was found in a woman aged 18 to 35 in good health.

The CDR3 reads as follows: CASGLAPLDTEAFF. The nucleotide sequence is given as TGTGCTAGTGGTTTGGCACCCCTGGACACTGAAGCTTTCTTT. The chain joins TRBV12-5 to TRBJ1-1; there is no confident call for the D gene. Reading the germline V gene gives CDR1 LGHNT and CDR2 FRNRAP. Including cysteine and phenylalanine, the CDR3 has 14 amino acids. The CDR3 DNA has 42 bases and is translated from base 1. The germline ends are 9 bases apart after V is trimmed by 1 base and J by 3 bases. Where the CDR3 stops, the reference TRBV12-5 and TRBJ1-1 genes take over; the full variable domain is DARVTQTPRHKVTEMGQEVTMRCQPILGHNTVFWYRQTMMQGLELLAYFRNRAPLDDSGMPKDRFSAEMPDATLATLKIQPSEPRDSAVYFCASGLAPLDTEAFFGQGTRLTVV.